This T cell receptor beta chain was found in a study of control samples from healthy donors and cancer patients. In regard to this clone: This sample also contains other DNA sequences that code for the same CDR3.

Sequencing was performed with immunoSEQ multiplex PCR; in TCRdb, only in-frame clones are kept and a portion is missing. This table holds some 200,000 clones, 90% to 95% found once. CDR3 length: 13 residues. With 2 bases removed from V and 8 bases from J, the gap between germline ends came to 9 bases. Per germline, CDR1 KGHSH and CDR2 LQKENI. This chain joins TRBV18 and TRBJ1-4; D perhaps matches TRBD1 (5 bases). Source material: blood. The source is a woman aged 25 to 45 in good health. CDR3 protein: CASSPGAGEKLFF. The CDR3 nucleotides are TGTGCCAGCTCACCAGGGGCGGGAGAAAAACTGTTTTTT.